This T cell receptor (beta chain) is from a study of blood T cells in healthy people across ages. Study-wide points: Higher naive T cell percentage went strongly together with higher TCR beta diversity.

On this clonotype itself: Its matching antigen is unknown.

The CDR3 is made up of 12 amino acids. CDR1 is ENHRY, CDR2 SYGVKD, per germline. Drawing of peripheral blood yielded 8.5 to 10 milliliters from each donor. They isolated at least 6 million PBMCs from each sample. Alongside a J-beta primer mix, a sample-barcoded 5' primer served in a second PCR lasting roughly 7 to 11 cycles. Each cDNA molecule was tagged by a template-switch adaptor that had 12 random nucleotides. TCRdb analysed the 5' RACE reads with MiXCR anew, one entry per CDR3 protein. The sample lists more than 650,000 distinct CDR3 sequences, about 20% occurring once. The sample comprised blood. The TCR originated in a man in his sixties or seventies in good health. The chain couples TRBV10-3 to TRBJ2-5; D possibly corresponds to TRBD1 (5 bases). The J call could be wrong; TRBJ2-7 is a better fit for the DNA end. CDR3 DNA: TGTGCCATCAGTGAGGACAGCTACGAGCAGTACTTC. Translated: CAISEDSYEQYF.